This TCR beta chain was recorded in a study of long-term antiretroviral therapy in people with HIV. CDR3 length: 13 amino acids. Germline CDR1 is SGHTA and CDR2 is FQGNSA. Germline trimming cut 5 bases from V and 8 bases from J; bases unmatched to any gene: 4. Version v3.0 of the immunoSEQ assay ran at survey level. Sequencing was performed with immunoSEQ multiplex PCR; in TCRdb, only in-frame clones are kept and a portion is missing. The sample includes about 35,000 clones, 65% to 75% of them seen just once. The gene calls are TRBV7-2 and TRBJ1-4, with 8 positions matching TRBD1. The origin of this receptor is a middle-aged man with HIV. Sequences were derived from unsorted PBMCs, sampled 3 years after starting antiretroviral therapy. CDR3 nucleotide sequence: TGTGCCAGCAGCCGACAGGGGCGGGAAAAACTGTTTTTT. Protein sequence: CASSRQGREKLFF.